The sequence of this T cell receptor (beta chain) was determined in a study of cytomegalovirus exposure and HLA in healthy donors (dated by TCRdb to 2016 to 2017). At the level of the whole study: An earlier analysis of about 560 of the donors reported around 280 Gb of sequence data and 95 million to 120 million unique TCR beta sequences obtained from 150 million to 200 million T cells. Roughly 300 gigabases of sequencing data and 70 million to 85 million unique TCR sequences were included in an early release covering about 700 HLA-typed donors. Of the roughly 400 genotyped donors, 65% to 90% were placed in the genetic ancestry cluster associated with self-reported Caucasian donors. The study aimed to test whether signatures of past pathogen exposure could be identified by cataloging public T cell receptors. The T cell repertoires of several hundred subjects were profiled by immunosequencing and related to cytomegalovirus serostatus. Along with the approximately 650-subject first cohort, a separate validation cohort of some 130 different subjects was used. High-throughput TCR immunosequencing, statistical association of individual TCRs with disease status, and machine learning were combined to predict cytomegalovirus infection status. To study patterns of TCR occurrence, a later analysis re-analyzed previously published TCR beta repertoires from several hundred donors and added high-resolution HLA genotyping. Rather than using new phenotypic data, the later analysis identified candidate immune exposures from TCR beta sequences and from how often those sequences occurred across donors. An earlier analysis of some 500 of the donors used high-throughput TCR beta sequencing to judge whether each TCR beta V gene segment behaved as functional or pseudogenic. Donor age, sex, ethnicity and CMV serostatus were collected together with the repertoire data. A later genetic analysis took genome-wide SNP genotypes for about 55% of the 666 donors and used that subset as a discovery cohort. Every repertoire in the discovery cohort had been generated on one and the same sequencing platform. HLA typing included class I and class II loci at four-digit resolution. The number of typed donors differed by locus: about 629-630 for A, B, C, DRB1 and DQB1; some 540 for DQA1; about 600 for DPA1; and about 450 for DPB1. A handful of DR-DQ haplotypes were handled as single units for association and clustering because linkage in the cohort was strong. Across around 400 genotyped donors of the cohort, an average of 235,054 unique TCR beta nucleotide sequences per donor were sequenced, and 15% to 20% of those sequences were non-productive. Overall results and qualifications from the work: The classifier was reported to diagnose cytomegalovirus status with high specificity and sensitivity in both the original cohort and the validation cohort. Sequencing depth was assumed to be roughly uniform across donors in the presence/absence analyses, though that assumption may not hold. Because some donors lacked HLA typing at each locus, the association tests relied only on the typed subset. According to a later analysis, parvovirus B19, influenza, CMV and Epstein-Barr virus appeared linked to several top co-occurrence clusters. A cluster of highly shared sequence variants was judged likely to represent a technical artifact of the sequencing pipeline. According to a later analysis, most CMV-associated TCR beta chains appeared to be HLA-restricted, and the HLA associations seemed to be driven largely by CMV exposure. Linkage disequilibrium might explain the correlated functional status among segregating V segments, but an unknown experimental factor could not be excluded. Specific HLA alleles were associated with 15,000 to 20,000 TCR beta sequences at a false discovery rate of 0.05 in a later analysis. In a later analysis, the rate of TCR association differed among HLA loci, with DRB1 alleles having the most associated TCRs and HLA-C alleles having the fewest. The 87-base-pair reads could not distinguish some IMGT-functional V segments, including TRBV6-2 and TRBV6-3, so those segments were excluded. Around 16 rarely observed V segments, including chromosome 9 orphons, were excluded from the earlier analysis of a few hundred of the donors because counts were too low. The cohort was sequenced for TCR beta chains only, and without alpha or paired-chain data the features that could be detected were limited. A few of the identified cytomegalovirus-associated TCR beta chains were confirmed in vitro to be specific for cytomegalovirus antigens. V-gene and J-gene trimming of TCR beta chains was associated with a missense DCLRE1C variant in a later genetic analysis, and the association was replicated in an independent cohort. A total of roughly 160 TCR beta chains were listed by the study as associated with cytomegalovirus. A further reported finding was that TCR beta sequences accurately predicted the HLA-A and HLA-B alleles for most subjects in the first cohort. A later analysis found that HLA-associated TCR beta chains were more clonally expanded and had lower generation probabilities than equally common non-associated chains. The authors suggested that the approach could potentially be generalized to other disease states and immunological phenotypes. According to a later genetic analysis, donors in an Asian-associated ancestry cluster had fewer N-insertions in productive TCRs than the approximately 700-donor mean. An earlier analysis of approximately 600 of the donors showed that most TCR beta V segments appeared in productive rearrangements either about 90% or about 30% of the time, which broadly matched IMGT annotations. Assigning TCR associations to individual alleles was difficult when HLA alleles, especially DR and DQ, strongly co-occurred. Across donors, most TCR sequences were observed very rarely, whereas some public TCRs were present in many individuals. The only immune exposure information available for the cohort was CMV serostatus.

V was cut back by 4 bases and J by 5 bases, leaving a gap of 12 bases between them. Sequences SNHLY (CDR1) and FYNNEI (CDR2) are obtained from the germline V gene. The CDR3 runs 14 amino acids, cysteine and phenylalanine included. CDR3 DNA is the only sequence kept; it has 42 bases, read in frame from the first base. Regarding this clone: Its binding antigen is unknown. Base qualities are not provided; no much larger clone lies one nucleotide away.

The cohort comprised 710 or so healthy bone marrow donors. Cohort members were all nominally healthy when sampled, although unrecorded immune exposures were likely present. The donor was CMV seronegative and was included in the group of a few hundred seronegative cohort members. Every donor gave a peripheral blood sample, and the peripheral blood mononuclear cells from that sample were used for TCR beta sequencing. The Qiagen DNeasy Blood Extraction Kit was used to extract genomic DNA from the blood cell samples. Libraries were made using the immunoSEQ multiplex PCR assay. For the multiplex PCR, a mixture combining 60 forward primers for TCR Vbeta segments and 13 reverse primers for TCR Jbeta segments was used. Amplification of the CDR3 region of rearranged TCR beta genes was performed with a multiplex PCR assay on genomic DNA. Amplified TCR beta libraries were sequenced as 87-base-pair reads on the Illumina HiSeq System. The authors' analysis ran thus. A later analysis tallied roughly 78 million unique TCR beta chains across the 650 to 750 repertoires, and approximately 12 million of those chains were shared by two or more donors. Raw reads were error-corrected and collapsed into unique sequences with a nearest-neighbor algorithm that merged closely related sequences to remove PCR and sequencing errors. CDR3 sequences were aligned to IMGT reference sequences to assign V, D and J gene segments. For a sequence to be retained, at least a six-nucleotide match to both a V gene segment and a J gene segment was required. Rearrangements were classified as productive when the CDR3 lacked stop codons and remained in frame with V and J, and all other rearrangements were classified as non-productive. CDR3 was defined according to IMGT convention as the region running from the second conserved V-encoded cysteine to the conserved J-encoded phenylalanine. The earlier analysis of about 560 of the donors excluded any sequence lacking an unambiguous match to a single V gene segment. In an earlier analysis of several hundred of the donors, V segments were called functional above 56.7% productive rearrangements and were called segregating when the between-donor standard deviation exceeded 5%. A statistical classification framework was developed to diagnose cytomegalovirus status using the catalog of TCR beta chain sequences. In a later analysis, TCR nucleotide sequences were compared against IMGT/GENE-DB human TR gene sequences so that V and J genes could be assigned. In a later analysis, CDR3 sequences and most-parsimonious VDJ recombination scenarios were assigned using the TCRdist pipeline. In a later analysis, every TCR beta chain was defined by the combination of its CDR3 amino acid sequence and its V-gene family, and reads without a unique V-gene family were dropped. A later analysis removed 550 to 700 highly shared, low-generation-probability nucleotide sequences to deal with suspected cross-contamination and a sequencing artifact. For each public chain, a later analysis derived a clonal expansion index from normalized ranks of inferred template counts within each repertoire. Generation probabilities in a later analysis came from a VDJ recombination model fitted to out-of-frame rearrangements, and those results were checked against IGoR. In a later analysis, TCR-TCR, TCR-HLA and TCR-CMV co-occurrence was scored with hypergeometric tests, and a repertoire-size bias correction was applied to TCR pairs. In a later analysis, false discovery rates were estimated by permuting HLA or CMV assignments 20 times. In a later analysis, co-occurring TCRs were grouped using DBSCAN, with TCRdist sequence similarity added in when clustering inside HLA-allele-positive subsets. For co-occurrence clustering, repertoires with fewer than 30,000 or more than 120,000 public chains were excluded, along with five or six repertoires with anomalous nucleotide sharing. The source is immuneACCESS, and TCRdb retained only in-frame sequences with V and J called. Part of the clones is not carried over; for the studies checked, unresolved V genes explain less than half of this, and the remainder is unexplained. The DNA was the basis for D and trimming; V, J and clone size are from that table. Across this sample there are 200,000 or so clones, with about 83% seen only once. In total, the top ten clones hold around 15% of the sample.

The source material was PBMCs. The sequence is built from TRBV2 and TRBJ1-5, with a tentative D gene TRBD1 over 6 matching bases. The clonotype originates from a man aged 35 to 55 in good health and CMV-seronegative. The bases read TGTGCCAGCAGTGCAGACAGGTCCTATCAGCCCCAGCATTTT. Its protein product is CASSADRSYQPQHF.